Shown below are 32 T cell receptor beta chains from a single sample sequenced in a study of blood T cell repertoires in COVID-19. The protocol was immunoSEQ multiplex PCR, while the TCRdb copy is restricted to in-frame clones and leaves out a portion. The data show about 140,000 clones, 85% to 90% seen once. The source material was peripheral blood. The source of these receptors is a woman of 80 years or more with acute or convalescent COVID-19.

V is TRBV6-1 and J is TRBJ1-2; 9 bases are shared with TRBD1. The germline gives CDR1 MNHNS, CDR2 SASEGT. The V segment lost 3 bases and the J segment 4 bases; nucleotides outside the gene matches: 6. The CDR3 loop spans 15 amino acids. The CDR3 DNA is TGTGCCAGCAGTGACAACAGGGGGCATAGCTATGGCTACACCTTC. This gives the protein CASSDNRGHSYGYTF.

As DNA, the CDR3 is TGTGCCAGCAGCTTGGGGGGCGGGACTAGCGGAACCTACAATGAGCAGTTCTTC. Encoded protein: CASSLGGGTSGTYNEQFF. This sequence joins TRBV5-4 and TRBJ2-1, with 11 bases identical to TRBD2. The germline gives CDR1 SGHNT, CDR2 YYREEE (reference sequence). The CDR3 contains 18 residues. The V segment lost 0 bases and the J segment 2 bases; nucleotides outside the gene matches: 7.

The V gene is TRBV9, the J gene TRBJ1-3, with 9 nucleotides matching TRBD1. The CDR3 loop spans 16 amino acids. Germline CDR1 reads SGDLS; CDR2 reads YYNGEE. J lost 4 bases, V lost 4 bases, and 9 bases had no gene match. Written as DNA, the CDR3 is TGTGCCAGCAGCCCCGCGGGACAGGGTTTGGGAAACACCATATATTTT. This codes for CASSPAGQGLGNTIYF.

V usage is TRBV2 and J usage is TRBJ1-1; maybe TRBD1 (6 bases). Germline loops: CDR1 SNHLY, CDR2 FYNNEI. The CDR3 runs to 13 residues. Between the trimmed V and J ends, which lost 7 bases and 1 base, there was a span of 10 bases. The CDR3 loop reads CASKEGENTEAFF. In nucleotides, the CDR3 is TGTGCCAGCAAAGAGGGGGAGAACACTGAAGCTTTCTTT.

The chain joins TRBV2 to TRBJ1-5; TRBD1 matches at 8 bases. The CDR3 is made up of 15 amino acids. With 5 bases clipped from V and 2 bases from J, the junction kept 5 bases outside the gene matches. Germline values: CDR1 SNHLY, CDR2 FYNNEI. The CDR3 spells CASSSGGAGNQPQHF. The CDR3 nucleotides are TGTGCCAGCAGTTCAGGGGGCGCCGGCAATCAGCCCCAGCATTTT.

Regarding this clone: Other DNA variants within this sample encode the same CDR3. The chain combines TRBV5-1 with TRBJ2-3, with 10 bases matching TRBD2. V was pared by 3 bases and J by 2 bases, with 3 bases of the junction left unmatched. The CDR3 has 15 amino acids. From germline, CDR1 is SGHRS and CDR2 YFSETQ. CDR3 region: CASSSGLAITDTQYF. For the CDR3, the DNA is TGCGCCAGCAGCTCGGGACTAGCGATCACAGATACGCAGTATTTT.

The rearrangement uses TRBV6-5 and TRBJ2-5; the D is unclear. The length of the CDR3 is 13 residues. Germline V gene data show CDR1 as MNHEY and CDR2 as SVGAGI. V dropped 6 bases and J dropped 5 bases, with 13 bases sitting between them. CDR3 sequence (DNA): TGTGCCAGCAGCTACCAGCGCCGTGAGACCCAGTACTTC. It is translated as CASSYQRRETQYF.

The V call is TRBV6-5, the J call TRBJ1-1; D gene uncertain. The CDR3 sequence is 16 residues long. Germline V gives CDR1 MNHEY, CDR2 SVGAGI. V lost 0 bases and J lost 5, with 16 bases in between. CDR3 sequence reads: CASSYSYVVEGTEAFF. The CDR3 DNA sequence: TGTGCCAGCAGTTACTCGTATGTGGTAGAGGGAACTGAAGCTTTCTTT.

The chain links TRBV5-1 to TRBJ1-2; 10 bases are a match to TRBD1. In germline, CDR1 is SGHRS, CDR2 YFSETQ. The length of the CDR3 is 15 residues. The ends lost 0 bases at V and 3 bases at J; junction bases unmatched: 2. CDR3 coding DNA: TGCGCCAGCAGCTTGGTAGGGACAGGGGACTATGGCTACACCTTC. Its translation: CASSLVGTGDYGYTF.

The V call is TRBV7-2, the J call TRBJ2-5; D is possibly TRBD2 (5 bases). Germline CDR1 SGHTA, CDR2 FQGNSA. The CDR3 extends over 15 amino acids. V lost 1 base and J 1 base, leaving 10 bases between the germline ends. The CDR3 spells CASSLVRGPQETQYF. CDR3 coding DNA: TGTGCCAGCAGCTTAGTGCGAGGGCCCCAAGAGACCCAGTACTTC.

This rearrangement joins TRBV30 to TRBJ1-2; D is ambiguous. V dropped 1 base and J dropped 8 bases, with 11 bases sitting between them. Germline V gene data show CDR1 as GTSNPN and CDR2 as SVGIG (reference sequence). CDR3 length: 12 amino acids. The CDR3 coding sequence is TGTGCCTGGAGTGGAGGAAGGGAGGGCTACACCTTC. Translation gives CAWSGGREGYTF.

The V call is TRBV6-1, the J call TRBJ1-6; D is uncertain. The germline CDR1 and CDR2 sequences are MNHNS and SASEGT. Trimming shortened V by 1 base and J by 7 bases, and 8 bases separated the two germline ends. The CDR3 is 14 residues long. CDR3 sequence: CASSEESRNSPLHF. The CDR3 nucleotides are TGTGCCAGCAGTGAAGAGTCCAGGAATTCACCCCTCCACTTT.

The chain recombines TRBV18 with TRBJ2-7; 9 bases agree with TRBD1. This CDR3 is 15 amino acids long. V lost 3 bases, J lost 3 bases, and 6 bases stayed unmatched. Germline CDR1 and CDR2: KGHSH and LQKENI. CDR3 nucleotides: TGTGCCAGCTCACCCGGACAGGGGCTTATCTACGAGCAGTACTTC. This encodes CASSPGQGLIYEQYF.

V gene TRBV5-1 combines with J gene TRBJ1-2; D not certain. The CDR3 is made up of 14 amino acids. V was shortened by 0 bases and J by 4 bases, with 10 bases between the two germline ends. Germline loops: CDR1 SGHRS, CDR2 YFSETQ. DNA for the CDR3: TGCGCCAGCAGCTTGGAGAGCTACTCCTATGGCTACACCTTC. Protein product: CASSLESYSYGYTF.

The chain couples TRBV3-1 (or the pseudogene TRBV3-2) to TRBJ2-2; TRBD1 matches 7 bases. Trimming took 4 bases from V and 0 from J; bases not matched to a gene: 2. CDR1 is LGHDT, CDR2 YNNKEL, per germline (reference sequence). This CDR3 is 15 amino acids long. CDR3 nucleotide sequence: TGTGCCAGCAGCCCGGACAGGCCGAACACCGGGGAGCTGTTTTTT. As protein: CASSPDRPNTGELFF.

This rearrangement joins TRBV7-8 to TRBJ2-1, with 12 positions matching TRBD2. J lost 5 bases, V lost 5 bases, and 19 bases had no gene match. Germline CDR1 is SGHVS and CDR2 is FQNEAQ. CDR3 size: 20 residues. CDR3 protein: CASSQQGGLAGPPGHNEQFF. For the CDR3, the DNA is TGTGCCAGCAGCCAACAAGGAGGACTAGCGGGACCCCCGGGACACAATGAGCAGTTCTTC.

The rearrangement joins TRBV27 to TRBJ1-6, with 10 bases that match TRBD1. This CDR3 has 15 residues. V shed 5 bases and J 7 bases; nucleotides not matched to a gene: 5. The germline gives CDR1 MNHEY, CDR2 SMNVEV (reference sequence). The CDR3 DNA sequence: TGTGCCAGCAGTCCCCGGACAGGGGGGAATTCACCCCTCCACTTT. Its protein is CASSPRTGGNSPLHF.

CDR3 amino acids: CASSLRSGVGQYF. CDR3 DNA: TGTGCCAGCAGCTTACGGTCCGGGGTTGGGCAGTATTTT. The chain joins TRBV7-2 to TRBJ2-3; the D gene is possibly TRBD2 (5 bases). The CDR3 is 13 amino acids. V lost 2 bases, J lost 11 bases, and 14 bases lay in between. CDR1 and CDR2 from the germline V gene are SGHTA and FQGNSA.

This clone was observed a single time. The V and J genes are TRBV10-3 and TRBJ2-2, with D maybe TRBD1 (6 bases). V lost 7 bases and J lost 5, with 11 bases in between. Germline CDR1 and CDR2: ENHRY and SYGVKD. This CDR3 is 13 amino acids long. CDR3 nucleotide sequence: TGTGCCATCACGGTCCAGGGGACCGGGGAGCTGTTTTTT. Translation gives CAITVQGTGELFF.

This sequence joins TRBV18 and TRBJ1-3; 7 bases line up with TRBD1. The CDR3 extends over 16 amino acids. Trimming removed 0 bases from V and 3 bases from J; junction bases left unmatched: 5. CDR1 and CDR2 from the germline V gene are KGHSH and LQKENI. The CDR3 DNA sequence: TGTGCCAGCTCACCACCGAAGGGGGCGCTTGGAAACACCATATATTTT. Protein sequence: CASSPPKGALGNTIYF. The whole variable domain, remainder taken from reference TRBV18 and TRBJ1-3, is NAGVMQNPRHLVRRRGQEARLRCSPMKGHSHVYWYRQLPEEGLKFMVYLQKENIIDESGMPKERFSAEFPKEGPSILRIQQVVRGDSAAYFCASSPPKGALGNTIYFGEGSWLTVV.

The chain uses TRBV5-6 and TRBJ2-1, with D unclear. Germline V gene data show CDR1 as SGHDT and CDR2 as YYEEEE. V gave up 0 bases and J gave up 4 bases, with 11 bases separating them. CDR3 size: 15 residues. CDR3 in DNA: TGTGCCAGCAGCTTGGTGCAGAGGATTTACAATGAGCAGTTCTTC. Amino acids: CASSLVQRIYNEQFF.

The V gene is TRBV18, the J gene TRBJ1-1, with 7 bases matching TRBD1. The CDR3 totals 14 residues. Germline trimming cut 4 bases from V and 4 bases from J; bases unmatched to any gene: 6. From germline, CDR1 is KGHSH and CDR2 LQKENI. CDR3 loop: CASSRQGYGTEAFF. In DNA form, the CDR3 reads TGTGCCAGCTCACGACAGGGATATGGCACTGAAGCTTTCTTT.

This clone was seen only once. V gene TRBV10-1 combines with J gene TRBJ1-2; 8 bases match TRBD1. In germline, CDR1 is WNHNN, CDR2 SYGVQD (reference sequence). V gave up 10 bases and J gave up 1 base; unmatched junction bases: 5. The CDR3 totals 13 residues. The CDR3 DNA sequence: TGCGCCAACAACGGACAGGGTAACTATGGCTACACCTTC. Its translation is CANNGQGNYGYTF.

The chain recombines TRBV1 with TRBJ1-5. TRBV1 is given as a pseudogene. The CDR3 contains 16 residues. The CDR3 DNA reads TGCACCAGCAGCCATCCCCACCGCCGGAGCAATCAGCCCCAGCATTTT. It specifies CTSSHPHRRSNQPQHF.

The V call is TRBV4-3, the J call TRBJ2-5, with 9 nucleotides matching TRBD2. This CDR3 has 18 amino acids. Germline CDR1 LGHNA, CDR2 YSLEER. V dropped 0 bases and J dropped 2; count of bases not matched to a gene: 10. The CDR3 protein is CASSQDIYGGGAQETQYF. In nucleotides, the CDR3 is TGCGCCAGCAGCCAAGATATTTACGGCGGGGGGGCGCAAGAGACCCAGTACTTC.

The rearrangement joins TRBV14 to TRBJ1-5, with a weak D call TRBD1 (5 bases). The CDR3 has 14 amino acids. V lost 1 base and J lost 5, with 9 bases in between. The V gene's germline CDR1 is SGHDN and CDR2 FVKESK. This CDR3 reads CASSQAGLDQPQHF. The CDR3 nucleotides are TGTGCCAGCAGCCAAGCAGGGTTGGATCAGCCCCAGCATTTT. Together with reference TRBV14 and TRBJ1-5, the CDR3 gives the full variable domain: EAGVTQFPSHSVIEKGQTVTLRCDPISGHDNLYWYRRVMGKEIKFLLHFVKESKQDESGMPNNRFLAERTGGTYSTLKVQPAELEDSGVYFCASSQAGLDQPQHFGDGTRLSIL.

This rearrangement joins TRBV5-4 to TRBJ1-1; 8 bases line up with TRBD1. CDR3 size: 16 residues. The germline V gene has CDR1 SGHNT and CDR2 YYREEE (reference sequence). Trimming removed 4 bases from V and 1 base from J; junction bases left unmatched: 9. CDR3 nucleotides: TGTGCCAGCAGCCCGGTGTGGGGACAGGAGAACACTGAAGCTTTCTTT. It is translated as CASSPVWGQENTEAFF.

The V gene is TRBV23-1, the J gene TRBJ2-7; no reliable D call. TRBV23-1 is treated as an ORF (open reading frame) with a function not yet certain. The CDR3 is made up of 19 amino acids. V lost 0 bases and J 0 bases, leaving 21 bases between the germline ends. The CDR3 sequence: CASSQSIRAAPRSSYEQYF. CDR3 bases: TGCGCCAGCAGTCAATCTATCCGTGCCGCGCCTAGAAGCTCCTACGAGCAGTACTTC.

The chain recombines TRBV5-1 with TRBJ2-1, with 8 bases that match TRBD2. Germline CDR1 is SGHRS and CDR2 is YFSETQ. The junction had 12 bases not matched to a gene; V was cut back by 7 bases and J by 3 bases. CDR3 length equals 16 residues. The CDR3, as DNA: TGCGCCAGCGTGGCGGGGGGCTTTCCCTACTACAATGAGCAGTTCTTC. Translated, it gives CASVAGGFPYYNEQFF.

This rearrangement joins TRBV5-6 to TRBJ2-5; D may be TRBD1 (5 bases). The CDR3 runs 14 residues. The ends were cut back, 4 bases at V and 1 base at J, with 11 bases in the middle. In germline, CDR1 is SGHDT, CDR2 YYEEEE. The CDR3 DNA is TGTGCCAGCAGCACCCGGACACCCCAAGAGACCCAGTACTTC. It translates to CASSTRTPQETQYF.

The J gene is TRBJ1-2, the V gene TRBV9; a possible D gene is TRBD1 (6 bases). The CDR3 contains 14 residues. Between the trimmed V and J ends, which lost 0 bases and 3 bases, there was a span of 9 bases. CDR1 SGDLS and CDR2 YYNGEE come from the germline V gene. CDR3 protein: CASSVDRVDYGYTF. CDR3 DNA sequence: TGTGCCAGCAGCGTAGACAGGGTCGACTATGGCTACACCTTC.

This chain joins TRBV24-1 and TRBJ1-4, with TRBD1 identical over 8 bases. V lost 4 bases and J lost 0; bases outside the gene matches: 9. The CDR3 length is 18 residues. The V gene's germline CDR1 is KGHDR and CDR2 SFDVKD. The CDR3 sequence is CATSEGSAGGSTNEKLFF. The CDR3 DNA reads TGTGCCACCAGTGAAGGTAGTGCAGGGGGCTCAACTAATGAAAAACTGTTTTTT.